The 20 T cell receptor beta chains below come from one sample, sequenced in a study of blood T cell repertoires in COVID-19. Some clones are missing from TCRdb's copy, which holds only in-frame ones; the method was immunoSEQ multiplex PCR. The sample comprises about 220,000 clones, roughly 84% of which are singletons, and about 9% rests with the top ten. Sequenced material: peripheral blood. These receptors were collected from a man in his fifties or sixties with active or convalescent COVID-19.

The rearrangement uses TRBV5-6 and TRBJ1-1; TRBD1 might be the D (6 bases). Germline values: CDR1 SGHDT, CDR2 YYEEEE. V lost 4 bases to trimming and J lost 2 bases, with 15 bases between them. This CDR3 comprises 15 residues. The DNA of the CDR3 is TGTGCCAGCAGCCCTGCCCCGACAGGAAACACTGAAGCTTTCTTT. This translates into CASSPAPTGNTEAFF.

This chain connects TRBV7-2 to TRBJ2-1; 7 nucleotides align to TRBD2. Germline CDR1 SGHTA, CDR2 FQGNSA. V shed 4 bases and J 3 bases; nucleotides not matched to a gene: 9. The CDR3 runs 16 residues. The CDR3 loop is CASSSRRAGDYNEQFF. The DNA for the CDR3 is TGTGCCAGCAGCTCCCGAAGGGCGGGAGACTACAATGAGCAGTTCTTC.

The chain couples TRBV21-1 to TRBJ1-2. TRBV21-1 is a recognized pseudogene. The CDR3 contains 16 residues. The CDR3 sequence is CASSMGRRGYHHGYTF. The CDR3 DNA reads as TGTGCCAGCAGCATGGGACGGAGGGGTTACCATCATGGCTACACCTTC.

This chain joins TRBV28 and TRBJ1-2, with D tentatively TRBD1 (6 bases). Trimming left V 6 bases short and J 4 bases short, with 12 bases between. The CDR3 runs to 13 residues. Germline CDR1 reads MDHEN; CDR2 reads SYDVKM. CDR3 in amino acids: CASRMRGLYGYTF. The CDR3 coding sequence is TGTGCCAGCAGGATGCGGGGGCTCTATGGCTACACCTTC.

CDR3 DNA sequence: TGCGCCAGCAGCTGGGCGTTACTAGCGGGAGACACAGATACGCAGTATTTT. Residues: CASSWALLAGDTDTQYF. This sequence joins TRBV5-1 and TRBJ2-3; 11 nucleotides line up with TRBD2. Germline CDR1 and CDR2: SGHRS and YFSETQ. The CDR3 totals 17 residues. Unmatched junction bases numbered 8, after V lost 3 bases and J lost 2 bases.

The chain uses TRBV12-3 or TRBV12-4 and TRBJ1-1; D gene unclear. The CDR3 consists of 13 residues. Trimming left V 6 bases short and J 0 bases short, with 8 bases between. The CDR3 nucleotides are TGTGCCAGCAGCCTCGACATGAACACTGAAGCTTTCTTT. Amino acids: CASSLDMNTEAFF.

The DNA of the CDR3 is TGTGCCAGCAGTTTACACCTTACAGGGGTGGGGGAAAAACTGTTTTTT. This codes for CASSLHLTGVGEKLFF. The V gene is TRBV27, the J gene TRBJ1-4; 7 bases line up with TRBD1. The length of the CDR3 is 16 residues. Trimming removed 2 bases from V and 8 bases from J; junction bases left unmatched: 11. CDR1 MNHEY and CDR2 SMNVEV come from the germline V gene (reference sequence).

This clone was seen only a few times. The chain employs TRBV29-1 and TRBJ1-4; D ambiguous. V lost 5 bases and J lost 5, with 12 bases in between. In germline, CDR1 is SQVTM, CDR2 ANQGSEA. The CDR3 is 13 amino acids. The CDR3 region has the DNA TGCAGCGTTCAGGCCCAGCGGAATGAAAAACTGTTTTTT. This gives the protein CSVQAQRNEKLFF.

The rearrangement uses TRBV6-2 or TRBV6-3 and TRBJ1-2; TRBD1 matches at 9 bases. Germline V gene sequence: CDR1 MNHEY, CDR2 SVGEGT. This CDR3 has 13 residues. The trim removed 5 bases at V and 7 bases at J, leaving 5 bases unmatched. The CDR3 here is CASSQQGARGYTF. CDR3 bases: TGTGCCAGCAGTCAACAGGGGGCACGTGGCTACACCTTC.

The chain recombines TRBV5-1 with TRBJ2-3, with a tentative D call TRBD2 (5 bases). Per germline, CDR1 SGHRS and CDR2 YFSETQ. The CDR3 consists of 14 residues. Trimming left V 0 bases short and J 1 base short, with 6 bases between. CDR3 in amino acids: CASSLGTRTDTQYF. CDR3 DNA sequence: TGCGCCAGCAGCTTGGGGACTCGCACAGATACGCAGTATTTT.

This clone was seen only a few times. The chain has TRBV9 and TRBJ1-1, with 8 bases fitting TRBD1. There are 13 residues in the CDR3. Germline CDR1 is SGDLS and CDR2 is YYNGEE. V lost 3 bases, J lost 10 bases, and 8 bases stayed unmatched. The CDR3 spells CASSADPGQGAFF. The DNA for the CDR3 is TGTGCCAGCAGCGCAGATCCCGGACAGGGAGCTTTCTTT.

This clone was picked up one time. The gene calls are TRBV7-6 and TRBJ2-1, with 8 bases aligning to TRBD2. V was clipped by 3 bases and J by 0 bases; unmatched bases: 4. The CDR3 spans 16 residues. The germline V gene encodes CDR1 SGHVS and CDR2 FNYEAQ. The CDR3 spells CASSFDGRGSYNEQFF. As DNA, the CDR3 is TGTGCCAGCAGCTTTGACGGGAGGGGCTCCTACAATGAGCAGTTCTTC.

This sequence joins TRBV5-1 and TRBJ2-1; 7 nucleotides align to TRBD2. The CDR3 is 15 residues long. The junction had 4 bases not matched to a gene; V was cut back by 0 bases and J by 4 bases. Per germline, CDR1 SGHRS and CDR2 YFSETQ. The CDR3 loop reads CASSLAGLQYNEQFF. CDR3 bases: TGCGCCAGCAGCTTGGCGGGACTACAGTACAATGAGCAGTTCTTC.

The chain employs TRBV11-3 and TRBJ2-1; 10 nucleotides align to TRBD2. CDR3 length equals 15 residues. Germline V lookup: CDR1 SGHNT, CDR2 YENEEA. After removal of 1 base from V and 3 bases from J, the junction contained 0 bases not matched to a gene. The CDR3 DNA sequence: TGTGCCAGCAGCTTAGGACTAGCGGGCTACAATGAGCAGTTCTTC. Translated, it gives CASSLGLAGYNEQFF.

The CDR3 reads CASSSQGSSYNEQFF. CDR3 sequence (DNA): TGTGCCAGCAGCTCACAGGGAAGCTCCTACAATGAGCAGTTCTTC. The chain recombines TRBV7-3 with TRBJ2-1, with D perhaps TRBD1 (6 bases). Germline V gene data show CDR1 as SGHTA and CDR2 as FQGTGA. The V end lost 4 bases, the J end lost 0 bases, and 10 bases lay between the germline ends. The CDR3 length is 15 residues.

This clone was picked up a small number of times. This chain links TRBV7-9 with TRBJ1-2; the D gene is possibly TRBD1 (5 bases). Deletions cut 3 bases from V and 4 bases from J, with 15 bases between. Germline lookup yields CDR1 SEHNR and CDR2 FQNEAQ (reference sequence). The CDR3 runs 15 residues. The CDR3 DNA reads as TGTGCCAGCAGCTTGCAAAAGGGGTCTACCTATGGCTACACCTTC. Protein: CASSLQKGSTYGYTF.

This clone was seen only once. The chain combines TRBV28 with TRBJ1-4, with a weak D call TRBD1 (6 bases). CDR3 length: 13 residues. The germline V gene has CDR1 MDHEN and CDR2 SYDVKM. V lost 8 bases to trimming and J lost 11 bases, with 18 bases between them. The CDR3 nucleotides read TGTGCCAGCCAAGGGGGGGAGCGGGGCAAACTGTTTTTT. Protein product: CASQGGERGKLFF.

V is TRBV14 and J is TRBJ2-5; the match to TRBD2 covers 15 bases. The CDR3 totals 16 residues. Germline V gene data show CDR1 as SGHDN and CDR2 as FVKESK. V was pared by 10 bases and J by 1 base, with 7 bases of the junction left unmatched. In DNA form, the CDR3 reads TGTGCCATTGGGACTAGCGGGGGGCCCCTCCAAGAGACCCAGTACTTC. As protein: CAIGTSGGPLQETQYF.

The rearrangement joins TRBV4-1 to TRBJ1-2; D gene ambiguous. CDR3 size: 14 residues. Trimming pared 2 bases from V and 5 bases from J, leaving 12 bases between. Germline assignment: CDR1 MGHRA and CDR2 YSYEKL. The CDR3: CASSQTPGAYGYTF. CDR3 DNA: TGCGCCAGCAGCCAAACGCCGGGAGCGTATGGCTACACCTTC.

The chain joins TRBV28 to TRBJ1-5; 12 bases agree with TRBD1. CDR1 and CDR2 from the germline V gene are MDHEN and SYDVKM. This CDR3 contains 17 residues. The V segment lost 6 bases and the J segment 1 base; nucleotides outside the gene matches: 7. Here the CDR3 DNA reads TGTGCCAGCAGCTTGGGACAGGGGGCGATAAGCAATCAGCCCCAGCATTTT. It is translated as CASSLGQGAISNQPQHF.